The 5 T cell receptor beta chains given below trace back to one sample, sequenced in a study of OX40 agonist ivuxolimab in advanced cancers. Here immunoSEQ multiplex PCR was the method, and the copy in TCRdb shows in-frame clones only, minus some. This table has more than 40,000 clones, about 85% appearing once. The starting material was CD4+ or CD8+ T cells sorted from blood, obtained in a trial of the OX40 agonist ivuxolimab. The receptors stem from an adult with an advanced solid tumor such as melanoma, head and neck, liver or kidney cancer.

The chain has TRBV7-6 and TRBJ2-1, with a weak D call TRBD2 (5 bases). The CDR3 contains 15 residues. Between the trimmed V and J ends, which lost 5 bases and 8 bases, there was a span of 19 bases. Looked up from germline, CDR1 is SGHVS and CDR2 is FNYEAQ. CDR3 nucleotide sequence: TGTGCCAGCAGCGAAACGCCGGGGAACCGCGATGAGCAGTTCTTC. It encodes CASSETPGNRDEQFF.

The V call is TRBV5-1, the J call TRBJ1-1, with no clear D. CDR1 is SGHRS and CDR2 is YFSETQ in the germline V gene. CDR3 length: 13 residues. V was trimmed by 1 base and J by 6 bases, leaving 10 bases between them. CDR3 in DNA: TGCGCCAGCAGCTTGAAAGACTCACCTGAAGCTTTCTTT. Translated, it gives CASSLKDSPEAFF.

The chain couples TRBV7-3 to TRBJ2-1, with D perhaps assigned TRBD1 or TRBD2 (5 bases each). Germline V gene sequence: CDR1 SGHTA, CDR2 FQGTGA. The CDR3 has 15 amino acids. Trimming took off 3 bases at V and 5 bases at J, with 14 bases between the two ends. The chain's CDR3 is CASSFLGAEDNEQFF. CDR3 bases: TGTGCCAGCAGCTTCCTCGGGGCCGAGGACAATGAGCAGTTCTTC.

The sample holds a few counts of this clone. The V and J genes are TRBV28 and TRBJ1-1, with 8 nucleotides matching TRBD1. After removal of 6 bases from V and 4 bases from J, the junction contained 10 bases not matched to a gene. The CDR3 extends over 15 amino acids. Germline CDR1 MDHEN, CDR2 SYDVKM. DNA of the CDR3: TGTGCCAGCAGCTTACCTCAGGGGGCAGGCACTGAAGCTTTCTTT. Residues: CASSLPQGAGTEAFF.

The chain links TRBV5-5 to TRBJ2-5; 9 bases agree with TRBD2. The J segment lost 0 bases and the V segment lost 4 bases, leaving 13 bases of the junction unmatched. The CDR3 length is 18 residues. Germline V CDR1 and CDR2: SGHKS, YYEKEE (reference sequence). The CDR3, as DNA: TGTGCCAGCAGCCGTTTGGCGAGGGCGGGGGGGTACCAAGAGACCCAGTACTTC. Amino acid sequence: CASSRLARAGGYQETQYF.